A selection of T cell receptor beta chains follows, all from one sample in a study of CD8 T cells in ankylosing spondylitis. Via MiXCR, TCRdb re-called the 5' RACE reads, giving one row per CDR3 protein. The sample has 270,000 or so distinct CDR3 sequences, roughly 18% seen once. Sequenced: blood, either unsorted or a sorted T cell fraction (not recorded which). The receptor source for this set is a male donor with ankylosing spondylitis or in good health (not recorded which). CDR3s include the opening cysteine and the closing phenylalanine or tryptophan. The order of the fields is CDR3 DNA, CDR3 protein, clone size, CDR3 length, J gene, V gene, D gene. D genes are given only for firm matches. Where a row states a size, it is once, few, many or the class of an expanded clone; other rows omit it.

TGCGCCAGCAGCTTTTCGGCTAGCGGGACCTACGAGCAGTACTTC CASSFSASGTYEQYF - 15 TRBJ2-7 TRBV5-1 TRBD2
TGTGCCAGCAGGCAGGGGGCCAATCAGCCCCAGCATTTT CASRQGANQPQHF few 13 TRBJ1-5 TRBV6-1 TRBD1
TGTGCCAGCAGCCAAGAAGACAGCGCTAGGTACTTC CASSQEDSARYF many 12 TRBJ2-5 TRBV3-1 -
TGCAGCGTTGAAACAAGGGACAGTAACTACGAGCAGTACTTC CSVETRDSNYEQYF - 14 TRBJ2-7 TRBV29-1 TRBD1
TGCAGCGGTGCCTTTTGGGACTCTTCGACGCAGTATTTT CSGAFWDSSTQYF many 13 TRBJ2-3 TRBV29-1 -
TGTGCCAGCAGCCACGGAGGGGGCTCCTACAATGAGCAGTTCTTC CASSHGGGSYNEQFF few 15 TRBJ2-1 TRBV7-8 -
TGTGCCACCAGCAGGGATAGGGACAGTCACTACGAGCAGTACTTC CATSRDRDSHYEQYF - 15 TRBJ2-7 TRBV15 TRBD1
TGCAGCGTTGAAGATTTACAGGGGAAAGCTGGGGCCAACGTCCTGACTTTC CSVEDLQGKAGANVLTF many 17 TRBJ2-6 TRBV29-1 TRBD1
TGCAGCGTTGAGTCAGAGTTTAATGAGCAGTTCTTC CSVESEFNEQFF many 12 TRBJ2-1 TRBV29-1 -
TGTGCCAGCAGCGCGACCGGGACAGGGCGAGACGAGCAGTACTTC CASSATGTGRDEQYF - 15 TRBJ2-7 TRBV9 TRBD1
TGTGCCAGCAGTTCCTTGGGCGGGAGTTCGACTACCAATGAGCAGTTCTTC CASSSLGGSSTTNEQFF - 17 TRBJ2-1 TRBV27 TRBD2
TGTGCCAGCGCGAGAATACCAGATACGCAGTATTTT CASARIPDTQYF few 12 TRBJ2-3 TRBV28 -
TGCGCCAGCAGCCTGAGCCCGCTGAAGGGGGCTCAGGGCTACGAGCAGTACTTC CASSLSPLKGAQGYEQYF - 18 TRBJ2-7 TRBV5-1 TRBD1
TGTGCCAGCAGTTTGGACGATAATGAGCAGTTCTTC CASSLDDNEQFF many 12 TRBJ2-1 TRBV12-3/TRBV12-4 -
TGTGCCAGCAGCTTAGATCGTTGGGGTTTGACAAGGGCCTATGAAAAACTGTTTTTT CASSLDRWGLTRAYEKLFF - 19 TRBJ1-4 TRBV11-2 -
TGTGCCAGCAGCCCCCGGACAGACCAAGAGACCCAGTACTTC CASSPRTDQETQYF few 14 TRBJ2-5 TRBV3-1 -
TGTGCCAGCTCACCAGAAGCGGGGGCCTACAATGAGCAGTTCTTC CASSPEAGAYNEQFF many 15 TRBJ2-1 TRBV18 TRBD2
TGTGCCAGCAGCTTTTCTAGCGGAAGTTACGAGCAGTACTTC CASSFSSGSYEQYF many 14 TRBJ2-7 TRBV11-2 TRBD2
TGCAGCGTTGAAGATGAGGGGACAGGGGGCACAGATACGCAGTATTTT CSVEDEGTGGTDTQYF - 16 TRBJ2-3 TRBV29-1 TRBD1
TGTGCCAGCAGTTTAGGAATCCGGGGGGCAGGCACTGAAGCTTTCTTT CASSLGIRGAGTEAFF - 16 TRBJ1-1 TRBV12-3/TRBV12-4 -
TGCAGTGCTTCGACAGGGAACTACGAGCAGTACTTC CSASTGNYEQYF few 12 TRBJ2-7 TRBV20-1 TRBD1
TGTGCCAGCAGCTCTCTTGGTAGCGGGGGGAGCTCCTACGAGCAGTACTTC CASSSLGSGGSSYEQYF - 17 TRBJ2-7 TRBV7-6 TRBD2
TGCAGCGTTGAAGTTAAAGCGGGGAATGAGCAGTTCTTC CSVEVKAGNEQFF many 13 TRBJ2-1 TRBV29-1 TRBD2
TGTGCCAGCAGCCAAGATCCCGGATCACAAGGGCATGGCTACACCTTC CASSQDPGSQGHGYTF - 16 TRBJ1-2 TRBV4-2 -
TGCGCCAGCAGCCAAGTCGGGCTTTCCTACGAGCAGTACTTC CASSQVGLSYEQYF few 14 TRBJ2-7 TRBV4-1 -
TGCGCCAGCAGCCTAATAGCGGGAGAAAGCACAGATACGCAGTATTTT CASSLIAGESTDTQYF few 16 TRBJ2-3 TRBV4-1 TRBD2
TGTGCCAGCAGTCCCCCCGGCGAAGGCGAGCAGTACTTC CASSPPGEGEQYF - 13 TRBJ2-7 TRBV6-1 -
TGTGCCAGCAGTTCGGACAGGGTCGGCAATGAGCAGTTCTTC CASSSDRVGNEQFF - 14 TRBJ2-1 TRBV12-3/TRBV12-4 TRBD1